Given below is one T cell receptor (beta chain) in context. This record belongs to a study of blood T cells in healthy people across ages. Looking at the study overall: Template-switching capture recovered about one barcoded beta molecule per two T cells.

Sample-barcoded 5' priming and a J-beta primer mix drove a second PCR of 7 to 11 cycles. TCRdb recomputed calls from the 5' RACE reads with MiXCR, one row per CDR3 protein. The profile shows roughly 550,000 distinct CDR3 sequences, approximately 25% of them singletons. V gave up 0 bases and J gave up 6 bases, with 13 bases separating them. The length of the CDR3 is 15 residues. Germline V lookup: CDR1 LGHDT, CDR2 YNNKEL (reference sequence). The donors, healthy Caucasians from Russia, were aged roughly 6 to 95. These same records also appear under a second study, on T cells of mothers and their children.

Sequenced: blood. This chain joins TRBV3-1 and TRBJ2-3; D gene ambiguous. This sequence originates from a boy aged 5-17 years in good health. Here the CDR3 reads CASSQDLGSWDTQYF. The CDR3 region has the DNA TGTGCCAGCAGCCAAGACCTGGGTAGTTGGGATACGCAGTATTTT.